This paragraph covers one T cell receptor beta chain sequence. CDR1 is MNHNY and CDR2 is SVGAGI in the germline V gene (reference sequence). Deletions cut 5 bases from V and 2 bases from J, with 9 bases between. The CDR3 length is 13 residues. These data come from a study of blood T cell repertoires in COVID-19. Overall study: The United States, Italy and Spain provided the acute and convalescent COVID-19 samples. Sources were T cells, B-cell-depleted T cells, or PBMCs; the material itself was cDNA or gDNA.

Original data processing: Amplification with reference gene primers provided the estimates of nucleated cell counts. Generated by immunoSEQ multiplex PCR, the TCRdb table keeps only in-frame clones and is missing some. V, J and clone size are those of that table, while D and trimming were read from the DNA. The sample lists 200,000 to 250,000 clones, 80% to 90% occurring once. The chain links TRBV6-6 to TRBJ1-2; D uncertain. The receptor was derived from a woman in her forties or fifties with acute or convalescent COVID-19. The specimen was peripheral blood. CDR3 bases: TGTGCCAGCAGTACTGGGGAGAACTATGGCTACACCTTC. Its protein product is CASSTGENYGYTF.